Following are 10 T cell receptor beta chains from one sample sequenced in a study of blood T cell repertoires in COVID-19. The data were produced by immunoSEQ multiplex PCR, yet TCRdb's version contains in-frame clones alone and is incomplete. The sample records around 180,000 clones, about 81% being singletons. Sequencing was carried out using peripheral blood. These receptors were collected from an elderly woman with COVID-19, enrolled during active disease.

The CDR3 loop is CASSPRRGRETQYF. The DNA for the CDR3 is TGTGCCAGCTCACCCCGCAGGGGGCGAGAGACCCAGTACTTC. The V gene is TRBV18, the J gene TRBJ2-5; 8 nucleotides match TRBD1. Trimming took 3 bases from V and 4 from J; bases not matched to a gene: 4. Germline values: CDR1 KGHSH, CDR2 LQKENI. The CDR3 has 14 amino acids.

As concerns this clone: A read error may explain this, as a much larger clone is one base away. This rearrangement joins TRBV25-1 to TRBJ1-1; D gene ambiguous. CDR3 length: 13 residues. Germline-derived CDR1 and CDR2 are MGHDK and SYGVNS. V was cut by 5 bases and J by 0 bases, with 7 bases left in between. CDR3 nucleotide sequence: TGTGCCAGCAGTTTTAATATGAACACTGAAGCTTTCTTT. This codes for CASSFNMNTEAFF. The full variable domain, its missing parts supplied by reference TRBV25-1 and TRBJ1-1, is EADIYQTPRYLVIGTGKKITLECSQTMGHDKMYWYQQDPGMELHLIHYSYGVNSTEKGDLSSESTVSRIRTEHFPLTLESARPSHTSQYLCASSFNMNTEAFFGQGTRLTVV.

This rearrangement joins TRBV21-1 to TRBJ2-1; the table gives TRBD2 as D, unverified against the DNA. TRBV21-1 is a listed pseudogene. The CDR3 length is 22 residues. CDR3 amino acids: CASSKGLAGDPHRPSTYNEQFF. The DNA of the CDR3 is TGTGCCAGCAGCAAAGGACTAGCGGGAGACCCACATCGACCAAGTACCTACAATGAGCAGTTCTTC.

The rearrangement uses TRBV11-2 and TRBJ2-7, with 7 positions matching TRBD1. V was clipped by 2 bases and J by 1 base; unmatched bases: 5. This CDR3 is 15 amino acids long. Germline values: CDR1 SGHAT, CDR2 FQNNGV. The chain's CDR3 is CASSLRPQGSYEQYF. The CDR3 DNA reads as TGTGCCAGCAGCTTACGGCCACAGGGGTCCTACGAGCAGTACTTC.

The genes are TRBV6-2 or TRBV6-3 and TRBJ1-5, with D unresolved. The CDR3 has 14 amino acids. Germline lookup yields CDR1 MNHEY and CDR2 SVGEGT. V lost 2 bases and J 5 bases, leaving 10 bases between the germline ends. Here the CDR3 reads CASSYGPADQPQHF. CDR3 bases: TGTGCCAGCAGTTACGGGCCAGCGGATCAGCCCCAGCATTTT.

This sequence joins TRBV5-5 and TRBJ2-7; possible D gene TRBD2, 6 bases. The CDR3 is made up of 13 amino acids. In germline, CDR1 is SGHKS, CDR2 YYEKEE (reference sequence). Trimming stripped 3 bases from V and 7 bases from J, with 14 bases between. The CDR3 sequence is CASSSGPAGEQYF. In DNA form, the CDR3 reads TGTGCCAGCAGCTCGGGACCCGCGGGGGAGCAGTACTTC.

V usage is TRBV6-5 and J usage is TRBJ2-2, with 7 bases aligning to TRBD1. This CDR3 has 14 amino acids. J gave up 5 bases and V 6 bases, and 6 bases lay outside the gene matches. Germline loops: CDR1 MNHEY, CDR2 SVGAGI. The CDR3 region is CASRRQGETGELFF. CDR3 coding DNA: TGTGCCAGCAGACGACAGGGAGAGACCGGGGAGCTGTTTTTT.

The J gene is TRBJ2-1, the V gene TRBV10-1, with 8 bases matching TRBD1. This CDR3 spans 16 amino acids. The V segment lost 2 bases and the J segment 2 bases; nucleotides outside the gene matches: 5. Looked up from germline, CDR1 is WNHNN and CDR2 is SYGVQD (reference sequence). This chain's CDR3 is CASSEGDRLAYNEQFF. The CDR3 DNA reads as TGCGCCAGCAGTGAGGGGGACAGGTTAGCCTACAATGAGCAGTTCTTC.

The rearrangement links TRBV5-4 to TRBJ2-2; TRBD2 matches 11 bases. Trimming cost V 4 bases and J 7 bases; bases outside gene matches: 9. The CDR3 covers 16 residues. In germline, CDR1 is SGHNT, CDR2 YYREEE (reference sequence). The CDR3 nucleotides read TGTGCCAGCAGCCCACTAGCGGGGGACGGGGTCGGGGAGCTGTTTTTT. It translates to CASSPLAGDGVGELFF.

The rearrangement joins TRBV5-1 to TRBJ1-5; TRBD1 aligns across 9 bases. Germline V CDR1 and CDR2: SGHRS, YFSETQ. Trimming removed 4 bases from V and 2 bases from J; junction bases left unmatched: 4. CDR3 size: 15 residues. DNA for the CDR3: TGCGCCAGCAGCCCACAGGGGGCTGGCAATCAGCCCCAGCATTTT. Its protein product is CASSPQGAGNQPQHF.